Listed here are 26 T cell receptor beta chains from one sample, sequenced in a study of tumor-infiltrating lymphocytes in localized non-small cell lung cancer. Sequenced by immunoSEQ multiplex PCR; TCRdb stores in-frame clones only, minus some. The table includes 15,000 to 20,000 clones, more than 75% detected once. The sequenced sample was uninvolved lung tissue not adjacent to the tumor. Source of these receptors: a human donor with non-small cell lung cancer.

The J gene is TRBJ1-1, the V gene TRBV7-3, with D perhaps matching TRBD1 (5 bases). The CDR3 has 13 amino acids. Trimming took 1 base from V and 8 from J, leaving 11 bases between them. From germline, CDR1 is SGHTA and CDR2 FQGTGA. CDR3 residues: CASSLNRQNEAFF. The CDR3 region has the DNA TGTGCCAGCAGCTTAAACCGACAGAACGAAGCTTTCTTT.

The chain carries TRBV5-4 and TRBJ2-3, with D perhaps TRBD2 (7 bases). Trimming pared 2 bases from V and 5 bases from J, leaving 9 bases between. The germline CDR1 and CDR2 sequences are SGHNT and YYREEE (reference sequence). This CDR3 has 13 residues. The CDR3 sequence is CASSLGGEDTQYF. As DNA, the CDR3 is TGTGCCAGCAGCTTAGGGGGGGAAGATACGCAGTATTTT. Combining the CDR3 with reference TRBV5-4 and TRBJ2-3 gives the whole variable domain ETGVTQSPTHLIKTRGQQVTLRCSSQSGHNTVSWYQQALGQGPQFIFQYYREEENGRGNFPPRFSGLQFPNYSSELNVNALELDDSALYLCASSLGGEDTQYFGPGTRLTVL.

By sample share, this clone is medium-sized (0.01 to 0.1%). The V gene is TRBV5-6, the J gene TRBJ2-7, with 10 bases fitting TRBD2. The CDR3 length is 15 residues. The germline V gene encodes CDR1 SGHDT and CDR2 YYEEEE. V gave up 4 bases and J gave up 2 bases; unmatched junction bases: 6. This CDR3 is CASSGGLAATYEQYF. The CDR3 DNA sequence: TGTGCCAGCAGCGGCGGACTAGCGGCCACCTACGAGCAGTACTTC.

This clone was observed once. The chain carries TRBV6-6 and TRBJ1-2, with 7 bases fitting TRBD1. The junction had 7 bases not matched to a gene; V was cut back by 0 bases and J by 3 bases. In germline, CDR1 is MNHNY, CDR2 SVGAGI (reference sequence). The CDR3 spans 16 residues. CDR3 loop: CASSYSGRGRDYGYTF. CDR3 in DNA: TGTGCCAGCAGTTACTCGGGTAGGGGGCGTGACTATGGCTACACCTTC.

J is TRBJ2-7 and V is TRBV2; D not resolved. Trimming removed 6 bases at V and 0 bases at J, with 0 bases between. This CDR3 is 10 amino acids long. CDR1 and CDR2 (germline): SNHLY, FYNNEI. The CDR3 region is CASSSYEQYF. The CDR3 coding sequence is TGTGCCAGCAGCTCCTACGAGCAGTACTTC.

This chain links TRBV2 with TRBJ2-2, with TRBD1 identical over 7 bases. The CDR3 is made up of 16 amino acids. Trimming took 10 bases from V and 3 from J; bases not matched to a gene: 14. Germline V lookup: CDR1 SNHLY, CDR2 FYNNEI. DNA of the CDR3: TGTGCCACCCGGAGAGGGCCCACAGGGGACACCGGGGAGCTGTTTTTT. It encodes CATRRGPTGDTGELFF.

The V and J genes are TRBV5-1 and TRBJ1-1; D remains unclear. V was clipped by 3 bases and J by 1 base, with 10 bases between them. The CDR3 extends over 14 amino acids. Germline CDR1 SGHRS, CDR2 YFSETQ. CDR3 DNA: TGCGCCAGCAGCTCACCAACAAGGAACACTGAAGCTTTCTTT. Amino acids: CASSSPTRNTEAFF.

The rearrangement uses TRBV27 and TRBJ1-5; D gene uncertain. This CDR3 is 16 amino acids long. The ends were cut back, 5 bases at V and 1 base at J, with 15 bases in the middle. Per germline, CDR1 MNHEY and CDR2 SMNVEV (reference sequence). CDR3: CASSPRGLWSNQPQHF. CDR3 coding DNA: TGTGCCAGCAGTCCCCGTGGTCTTTGGAGCAATCAGCCCCAGCATTTT.

The V gene is TRBV6-1, the J gene TRBJ1-5, with D unresolved. Trimming pared 3 bases from V and 2 bases from J, leaving 11 bases between. There are 15 residues in the CDR3. In germline, CDR1 is MNHNS, CDR2 SASEGT. DNA of the CDR3: TGTGCCAGCAGTGAGGGGTTTCCGGGCAATCAGCCCCAGCATTTT. Its protein is CASSEGFPGNQPQHF.

This rearrangement joins TRBV9 to TRBJ1-1; the D is unclear. The germline V and J ends were trimmed by 4 bases and 1 base, with 14 bases remaining between them. This CDR3 has 15 amino acids. In germline, CDR1 is SGDLS, CDR2 YYNGEE. This chain's CDR3 is CASSQDYGGNTEAFF. The CDR3 DNA is TGTGCCAGCAGCCAAGATTATGGCGGGAACACTGAAGCTTTCTTT. The full variable domain, in which reference TRBV9 and TRBJ1-1 provide the parts outside the CDR3, is DSGVTQTPKHLITATGQRVTLRCSPRSGDLSVYWYQQSLDQGLQFLIQYYNGEERAKGNILERFSAQQFPDLHSELNLSSLELGDSALYFCASSQDYGGNTEAFFGQGTRLTVV.

The chain links TRBV7-9 to TRBJ1-1, with D maybe TRBD1 (5 bases). Trimming removed 2 bases from V and 7 bases from J, with 14 bases in between. This CDR3 comprises 14 residues. Germline CDR1 reads SEHNR; CDR2 reads FQNEAQ (reference sequence). The CDR3 protein is CASSLLTGTGEAFF. CDR3 coding DNA: TGTGCCAGCAGCTTACTCACAGGTACGGGTGAAGCTTTCTTT.

This chain joins TRBV11-3 and TRBJ2-1; 10 bases align to TRBD2. Per germline, CDR1 SGHNT and CDR2 YENEEA. The CDR3 loop spans 15 amino acids. The V and J ends lost 1 base and 8 bases, in that order; junction bases with no gene match: 5. CDR3 sequence (DNA): TGTGCCAGCAGCTTAGGCCTAGCGGGAGTAGATGAGCAGTTCTTC. Protein sequence: CASSLGLAGVDEQFF.

V and J are TRBV5-1 and TRBJ2-7, with 11 bases that match TRBD2. The CDR3 consists of 14 residues. The trim removed 4 bases at V and 4 bases at J, leaving 4 bases unmatched. Germline CDR1 is SGHRS and CDR2 is YFSETQ. The CDR3 is CASSHGTSGYEQYF. The CDR3 nucleotides read TGCGCCAGCAGCCACGGGACTAGCGGATACGAGCAGTACTTC.

The count of this clone is one. This sequence joins TRBV7-2 and TRBJ2-4; 11 bases map to TRBD2. V lost 1 base, J lost 2 bases, and 4 bases stayed unmatched. This CDR3 region has 17 residues. Germline V gene data show CDR1 as SGHTA and CDR2 as FQGNSA. In DNA form, the CDR3 reads TGTGCCAGCAGCTTAGAAGGGACTAGCGGTCCCAAAAACATTCAGTACTTC. As protein: CASSLEGTSGPKNIQYF.

This clone was counted a single time. V gene TRBV19 combines with J gene TRBJ1-1; tentatively, D is TRBD1 (6 bases). CDR1 LNHDA and CDR2 SQIVND come from the germline V gene (reference sequence). The V end was cut by 2 bases, the J end by 4 bases, with 11 bases between. The CDR3 totals 14 residues. CDR3 in amino acids: CASSITGIITEAFF. CDR3 DNA sequence: TGTGCCAGTAGTATAACAGGGATTATCACTGAAGCTTTCTTT.

CDR3 residues: CASSLVAKHNEQFF. CDR3 nucleotide sequence: TGTGCCAGCAGCTTAGTCGCCAAACACAATGAGCAGTTCTTC. The J gene is TRBJ2-1, the V gene TRBV7-3; unclear D gene. Germline loops: CDR1 SGHTA, CDR2 FQGTGA. This CDR3 spans 14 amino acids. V lost 2 bases and J 5 bases, leaving 10 bases between the germline ends.

The chain combines TRBV5-1 with TRBJ2-7; D is perhaps TRBD1 (6 bases). CDR1 and CDR2 (germline): SGHRS, YFSETQ. Trimming took off 0 bases at V and 4 bases at J, with 14 bases between the two ends. The CDR3 covers 15 residues. This CDR3 reads CASSLDGQGLYEQYF. CDR3 nucleotides: TGCGCCAGCAGCTTGGATGGGCAGGGGTTGTACGAGCAGTACTTC.

The genes are TRBV5-1 and TRBJ1-1, with 8 bases that match TRBD1. The CDR3 totals 14 residues. V trimming: 5 bases; J trimming: 1 base; junction bases outside the gene matches: 4. Germline assignment: CDR1 SGHRS and CDR2 YFSETQ. This CDR3 is CASRGGTGNTEAFF. The CDR3, as DNA: TGCGCCAGCAGGGGAGGGACAGGGAACACTGAAGCTTTCTTT.

J is TRBJ1-2 and V is TRBV18, with unresolved D. The CDR3 covers 15 residues. The germline CDR1 and CDR2 sequences are KGHSH and LQKENI. The V gene lost 2 bases and the J gene lost 3 bases, with 13 bases spanning the gap. CDR3 bases: TGTGCCAGCTCACCAATGCAGGCAACGGACTATGGCTACACCTTC. It translates to CASSPMQATDYGYTF.

The rearrangement links TRBV29-1 to TRBJ2-2, with D hard to call. In germline, CDR1 is SQVTM, CDR2 ANQGSEA. Trimming took off 4 bases at V and 6 bases at J, with 9 bases between the two ends. There are 12 residues in the CDR3. The CDR3 sequence is CSVGWRPGELFF. The CDR3, as DNA: TGCAGCGTTGGGTGGCGACCCGGGGAGCTGTTTTTT.

The rearrangement links TRBV6-5 to TRBJ1-1; D may be TRBD1 (5 bases). The CDR3 extends over 15 amino acids. From germline, CDR1 is MNHEY and CDR2 SVGAGI. V was trimmed by 5 bases and J by 4 bases, leaving 17 bases between them. The CDR3 DNA sequence: TGTGCCAGCAGTCGGGACCCAGGTTTTAGCACTGAAGCTTTCTTT. Translation gives CASSRDPGFSTEAFF.

The V gene is TRBV5-6, the J gene TRBJ1-2; a possible D gene is TRBD1 (6 bases). Trimming stripped 4 bases from V and 4 bases from J, with 11 bases between. CDR3 length equals 13 residues. The germline V gene encodes CDR1 SGHDT and CDR2 YYEEEE. CDR3 loop: CASSPGGVYGYTF. The CDR3 nucleotides read TGTGCCAGCAGCCCGGGGGGCGTCTATGGCTACACCTTC.

This chain uses TRBV2 with TRBJ1-5, with D perhaps matching TRBD1 (5 bases). CDR1 is SNHLY, CDR2 FYNNEI, per germline. The CDR3 consists of 12 residues. V lost 3 bases to trimming and J lost 5 bases, with 5 bases between them. CDR3 nucleotides: TGTGCCAGCAGTGACAGGGATCAGCCCCAGCATTTT. This gives the protein CASSDRDQPQHF.

The chain couples TRBV9 to TRBJ2-1; possible D gene TRBD1, 5 bases. V lost 1 base to trimming and J lost 5 bases, with 10 bases between them. This CDR3 region has 14 residues. Germline V gives CDR1 SGDLS, CDR2 YYNGEE. The CDR3 protein is CASSVRQYDNEQFF. As DNA, the CDR3 is TGTGCCAGCAGCGTAAGACAGTACGACAATGAGCAGTTCTTC.

The J gene is TRBJ2-3, the V gene TRBV5-6, with TRBD2 matching 11 bases. Germline CDR1 is SGHDT and CDR2 is YYEEEE. The CDR3 is 17 residues long. V lost 2 bases to trimming and J lost 6 bases; unmatched junction nucleotides: 11. For the CDR3, the DNA is TGTGCCAGCAGCTTACTAGCGGGGGCGAAAGGACGGGATACGCAGTATTTT. Its protein product is CASSLLAGAKGRDTQYF.

This chain uses TRBV21-1 with TRBJ2-7; TRBD2, the table's D call, lacks a check against the DNA. TRBV21-1 is reported as a pseudogene. The CDR3 has 17 residues. CDR3 coding DNA: TGTGCCAGCAGCAAACCCCCGACTAGCGGGAGTCCCTACGAGCAGTACTTC. Residues: CASSKPPTSGSPYEQYF.